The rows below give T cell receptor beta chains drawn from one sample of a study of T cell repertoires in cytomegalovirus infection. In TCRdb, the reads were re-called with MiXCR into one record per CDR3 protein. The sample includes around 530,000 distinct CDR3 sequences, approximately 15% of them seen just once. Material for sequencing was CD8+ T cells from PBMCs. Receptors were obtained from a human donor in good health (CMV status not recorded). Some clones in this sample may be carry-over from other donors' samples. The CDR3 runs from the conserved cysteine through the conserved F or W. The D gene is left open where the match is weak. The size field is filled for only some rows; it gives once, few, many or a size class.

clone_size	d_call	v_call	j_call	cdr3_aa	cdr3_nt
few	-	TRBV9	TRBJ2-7	CASSEGGARSYEQYF	TGTGCCAGCAGCGAGGGGGGGGCTCGGAGCTACGAGCAGTACTTC
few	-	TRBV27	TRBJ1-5	CASSLSSGYNQPQHF	TGTGCCAGCAGTTTATCGTCGGGGTACAATCAGCCCCAGCATTTT
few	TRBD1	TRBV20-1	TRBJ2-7	CSAVTGSTYEQYF	TGCAGTGCCGTGACAGGGTCAACCTACGAGCAGTACTTC
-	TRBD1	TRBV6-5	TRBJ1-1	CASSYSGTGQNTEAFF	TGTGCCAGCAGTTACTCGGGGACAGGTCAGAACACTGAAGCTTTCTTT
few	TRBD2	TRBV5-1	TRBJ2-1	CASSLVTAGESEQFF	TGCGCCAGCAGCTTGGTTACAGCGGGAGAATCTGAGCAGTTCTTC
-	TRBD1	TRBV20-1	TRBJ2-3	CSARGGQGVSDTQYF	TGCAGTGCTAGGGGAGGACAGGGTGTGTCGGATACGCAGTATTTT
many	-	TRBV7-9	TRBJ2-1	CASTPGMEGTYNEQFF	TGTGCCAGCACCCCGGGCATGGAGGGGACCTACAATGAGCAGTTCTTC
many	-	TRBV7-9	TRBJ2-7	CASSWEGSSYEQYF	TGTGCCAGCAGCTGGGAAGGGTCCTCCTACGAGCAGTACTTC
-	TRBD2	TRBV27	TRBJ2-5	CASSLGGGLASQYF	TGTGCCAGCAGTTTGGGCGGCGGACTAGCGTCCCAGTACTTC
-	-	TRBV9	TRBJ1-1	CASSVVVGQTNTEAFF	TGTGCCAGCAGCGTAGTCGTAGGACAGACGAACACTGAAGCTTTCTTT
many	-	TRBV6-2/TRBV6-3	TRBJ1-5	CASSYGESIYEPQHF	TGTGCCAGCAGTTACGGGGAATCGATTTACGAGCCCCAGCATTTT
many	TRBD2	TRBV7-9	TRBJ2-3	CASSSGGLAGVTDTQYF	TGTGCCAGCAGCTCGGGGGGACTAGCGGGAGTGACAGATACGCAGTATTTT
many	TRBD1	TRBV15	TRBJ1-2	CATSRVQLAGDREDYTF	TGTGCCACCAGCAGAGTTCAATTAGCGGGGGACAGGGAAGACTACACCTTC
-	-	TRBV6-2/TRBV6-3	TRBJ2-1	CSSSPGRVNEQFF	TGTTCCAGCAGTCCAGGCAGGGTCAATGAGCAGTTCTTC
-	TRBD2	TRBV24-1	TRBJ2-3	CATSARGGPGTDTQYF	TGTGCCACCAGTGCCCGGGGGGGGCCCGGCACAGATACGCAGTATTTT
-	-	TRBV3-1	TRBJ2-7	CASSEPGPNEQYF	TGTGCCAGCAGCGAACCGGGACCCAACGAGCAGTACTTC
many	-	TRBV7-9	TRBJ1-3	CASTLRRNTIYF	TGTGCCAGCACTCTCAGGAGAAACACCATATATTTT
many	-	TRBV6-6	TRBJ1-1	CASNDGTEAFF	TGTGCCAGCAACGACGGGACTGAAGCTTTCTTT
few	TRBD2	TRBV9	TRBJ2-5	CASSVNAGGYQETQYF	TGTGCCAGCAGCGTGAATGCGGGGGGTTACCAAGAGACCCAGTACTTC
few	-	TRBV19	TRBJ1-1	CASSISSYTEAFF	TGTGCCAGTAGTATTAGCAGCTACACTGAAGCTTTCTTT
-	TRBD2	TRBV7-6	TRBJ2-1	CASSLRAGAGPYNEQFF	TGTGCCAGCAGCTTAAGGGCGGGAGCCGGGCCCTACAATGAGCAGTTCTTC
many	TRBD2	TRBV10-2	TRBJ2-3	CASSLPQLAGGTDTQYF	TGCGCCAGCAGCCTTCCTCAACTAGCGGGGGGCACAGATACGCAGTATTTT
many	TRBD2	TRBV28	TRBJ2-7	CASRGGLAGGSYEQYF	TGTGCCAGCAGGGGTGGACTAGCGGGAGGTTCCTACGAGCAGTACTTC
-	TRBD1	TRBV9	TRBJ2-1	CASSGSSGGSYNEQFF	TGTGCCAGCAGCGGTAGCTCAGGGGGCTCCTACAATGAGCAGTTCTTC
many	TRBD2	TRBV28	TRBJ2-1	CASSLTLAGEADEQFF	TGTGCCAGCAGTCTTACTCTAGCGGGAGAGGCGGATGAGCAGTTCTTC
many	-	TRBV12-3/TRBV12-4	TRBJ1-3	CASSYVTYGNTIYF	TGTGCCAGCAGTTACGTGACATACGGAAACACCATATATTTT
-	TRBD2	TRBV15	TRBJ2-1	CATSDKTSSSYNEQFF	TGTGCCACCAGCGATAAGACTAGCTCTTCCTACAATGAGCAGTTCTTC
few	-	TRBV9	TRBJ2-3	CASSPSGTDGDTQYF	TGTGCCAGCAGCCCGTCCGGAACCGACGGGGATACGCAGTATTTT
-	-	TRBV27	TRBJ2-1	CASSLGRGADYNEQFF	TGTGCCAGCAGCCTCGGGCGAGGGGCCGACTACAATGAGCAGTTCTTC
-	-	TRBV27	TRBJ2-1	CASTLGTPPKNEQFF	TGTGCCAGCACACTTGGAACTCCTCCTAAAAATGAGCAGTTCTTC